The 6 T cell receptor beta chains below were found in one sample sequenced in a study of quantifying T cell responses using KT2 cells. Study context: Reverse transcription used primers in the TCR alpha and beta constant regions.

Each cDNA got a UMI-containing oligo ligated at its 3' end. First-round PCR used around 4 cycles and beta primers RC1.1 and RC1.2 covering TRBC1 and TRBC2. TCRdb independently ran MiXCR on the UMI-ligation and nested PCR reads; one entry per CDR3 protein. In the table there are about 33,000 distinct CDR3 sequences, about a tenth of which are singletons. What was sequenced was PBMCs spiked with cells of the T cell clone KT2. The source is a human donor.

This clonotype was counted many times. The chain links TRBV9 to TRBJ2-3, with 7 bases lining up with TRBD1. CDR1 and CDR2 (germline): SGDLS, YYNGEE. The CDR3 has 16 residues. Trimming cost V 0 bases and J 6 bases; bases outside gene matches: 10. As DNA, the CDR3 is TGTGCCAGCAGCGTAGTTGAAGGGGGCGCGACGGATACGCAGTATTTT. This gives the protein CASSVVEGGATDTQYF.

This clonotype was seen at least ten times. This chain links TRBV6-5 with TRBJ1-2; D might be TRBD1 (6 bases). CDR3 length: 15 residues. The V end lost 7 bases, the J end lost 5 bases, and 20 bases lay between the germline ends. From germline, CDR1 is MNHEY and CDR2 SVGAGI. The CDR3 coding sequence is TGTGCCAGCAAGTACCGTCAGGGGCTTCGATATGGCTACACCTTC. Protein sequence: CASKYRQGLRYGYTF.

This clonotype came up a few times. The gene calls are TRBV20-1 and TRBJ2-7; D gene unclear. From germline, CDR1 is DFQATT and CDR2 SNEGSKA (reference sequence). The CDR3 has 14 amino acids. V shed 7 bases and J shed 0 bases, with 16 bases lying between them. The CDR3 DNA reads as TGCAGTGTTCAGACCCAGCTGGGCTCCTACGAGCAGTACTTC. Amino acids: CSVQTQLGSYEQYF.

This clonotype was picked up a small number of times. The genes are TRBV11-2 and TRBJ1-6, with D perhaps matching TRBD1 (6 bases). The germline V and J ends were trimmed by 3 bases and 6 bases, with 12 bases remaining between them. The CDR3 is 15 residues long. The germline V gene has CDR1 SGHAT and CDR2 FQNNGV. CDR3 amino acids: CASSFRGQSNSPLHF. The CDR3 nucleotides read TGTGCCAGCAGCTTCCGCGGACAGAGTAATTCACCCCTCCACTTT.

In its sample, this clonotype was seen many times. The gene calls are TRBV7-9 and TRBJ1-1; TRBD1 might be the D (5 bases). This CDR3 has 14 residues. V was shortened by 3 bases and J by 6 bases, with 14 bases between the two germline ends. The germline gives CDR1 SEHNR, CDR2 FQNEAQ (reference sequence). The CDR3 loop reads CASSFSGGRSEAFF. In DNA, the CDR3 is TGTGCCAGCAGCTTTTCGGGGGGTAGATCTGAAGCTTTCTTT.

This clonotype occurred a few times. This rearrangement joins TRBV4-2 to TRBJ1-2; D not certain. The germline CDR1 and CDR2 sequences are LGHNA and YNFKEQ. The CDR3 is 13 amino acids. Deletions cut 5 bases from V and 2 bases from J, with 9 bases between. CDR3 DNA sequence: TGTGCCAGCAGCGTCCGGGCCAACTATGGCTACACCTTC. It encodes CASSVRANYGYTF.